The rows below give T cell receptor beta chains drawn from one sample of a study of a mutant IDH1 vaccine in newly diagnosed glioma. Their cognate antigens are unknown. Sequenced by immunoSEQ multiplex PCR; TCRdb stores in-frame clones only, minus some. The sample holds tens of thousands of clones, 80% to 85% seen once. The sample was PBMCs, taken from a glioma patient whose treatment included an IDH1 peptide vaccine. These receptors came from a woman aged 45-65 years with glioma. CDR3s include the opening cysteine and the closing phenylalanine or tryptophan. The D gene is left open where the match is weak. Where a row states a size, it is once, few, many or the class of an expanded clone; other rows omit it.

j_gene: TRBJ1-1
d_gene: -
v_gene: TRBV29-1
abundance: few
CDR3nt: TGCAGCGGTACTGGGGGGATGAACACTGAAGCTTTCTTT
CDR3aa: CSGTGGMNTEAFF

j_gene: TRBJ1-1
d_gene: -
v_gene: TRBV7-9
abundance: -
CDR3nt: TGTGCCAGCAGCTTAATAGGGGATACTGAAGCTTTCTTT
CDR3aa: CASSLIGDTEAFF

j_gene: TRBJ1-6
d_gene: TRBD1
v_gene: TRBV6-5
abundance: -
CDR3nt: TGTGCCAGCAGTTATGAACCCCCAGGGGGTAATTCACCCCTCCACTTT
CDR3aa: CASSYEPPGGNSPLHF

j_gene: TRBJ1-3
d_gene: -
v_gene: TRBV7-9
abundance: once
CDR3nt: TGTGCCAGCAGCCCCGAGAGTAGGTCTGGAAACACCATATATTTT
CDR3aa: CASSPESRSGNTIYF

j_gene: TRBJ1-5
d_gene: -
v_gene: TRBV11-1
abundance: few
CDR3nt: TGTGCCAGCAGCTTGGATTTTGATCAGCCCCAGCATTTT
CDR3aa: CASSLDFDQPQHF

j_gene: TRBJ2-3
d_gene: TRBD2
v_gene: TRBV5-4
abundance: -
CDR3nt: TGTGCCAGCAGCTTGGGCGCGGGGGGTCCCGCAGATACGCAGTATTTT
CDR3aa: CASSLGAGGPADTQYF

j_gene: TRBJ2-1
d_gene: TRBD1
v_gene: TRBV7-7
abundance: few
CDR3nt: TGTGCCAGCAGCTGGGGACAGGCAAACAATGAGCAGTTCTTC
CDR3aa: CASSWGQANNEQFF

j_gene: TRBJ2-7
d_gene: -
v_gene: TRBV5-1
abundance: once
CDR3nt: TGCGCCAGCAGCTTGGGGACTCTATACGAGCAGTACTTC
CDR3aa: CASSLGTLYEQYF

j_gene: TRBJ1-2
d_gene: -
v_gene: TRBV10-3
abundance: -
CDR3nt: TGTGCCATCAGGGGATCAGACAGGAGCGACTATGGCTACACCTTC
CDR3aa: CAIRGSDRSDYGYTF

j_gene: TRBJ2-3
d_gene: -
v_gene: TRBV6-6
abundance: -
CDR3nt: TGTGCCAGCCAAAAGCGGGACGGGGGGCCAGATACGCAGTATTTT
CDR3aa: CASQKRDGGPDTQYF

j_gene: TRBJ1-2
d_gene: -
v_gene: TRBV9
abundance: -
CDR3nt: TGTGCCAGCAGCGTAGGGGAGGACTATGGCTACACCTTC
CDR3aa: CASSVGEDYGYTF

j_gene: TRBJ2-5
d_gene: TRBD2
v_gene: TRBV28
abundance: -
CDR3nt: TGTGCCAGCAGCATTTCCGGGGGGGCCATTACCCAGTACTTC
CDR3aa: CASSISGGAITQYF

j_gene: TRBJ1-3
d_gene: -
v_gene: TRBV18
abundance: few
CDR3nt: TGTGCCAGCTCACCACCTGGAAGCACCATATATTTT
CDR3aa: CASSPPGSTIYF

j_gene: TRBJ2-2
d_gene: TRBD1
v_gene: TRBV6-6
abundance: -
CDR3nt: TGTGCCAGCAGTTACTTGGGACAGTCGTCCGGGGAGCTGTTTTTT
CDR3aa: CASSYLGQSSGELFF

j_gene: TRBJ2-3
d_gene: -
v_gene: TRBV25-1
abundance: -
CDR3nt: TGTGCCAGCAGTGAAGGACACTACACAGATACGCAGTATTTT
CDR3aa: CASSEGHYTDTQYF

j_gene: TRBJ1-3
d_gene: -
v_gene: TRBV11-3
abundance: once
CDR3nt: TGTGCCAGCAGCACAGGCGTAGGGCTCGGGGCTGGAAACACCATATATTTT
CDR3aa: CASSTGVGLGAGNTIYF

j_gene: TRBJ2-7
d_gene: -
v_gene: TRBV2
abundance: -
CDR3nt: TGTGCCAGCAGCGCATTCCTCCGGGACAAATACGAGCAGTACTTC
CDR3aa: CASSAFLRDKYEQYF

j_gene: TRBJ2-3
d_gene: -
v_gene: TRBV27
abundance: -
CDR3nt: TGTGCCAGCAACAGGCCCACAGATACGCAGTATTTT
CDR3aa: CASNRPTDTQYF

j_gene: TRBJ1-5
d_gene: TRBD1
v_gene: TRBV19
abundance: -
CDR3nt: TGTGCCAGTAGTACTACAGGGGTGGGCAATCAGCCCCAGCATTTT
CDR3aa: CASSTTGVGNQPQHF

j_gene: TRBJ2-1
d_gene: -
v_gene: TRBV5-4
abundance: once
CDR3nt: TGTGCCAGCAGCAACCCTGGAACTCACAATGAGCAGTTCTTC
CDR3aa: CASSNPGTHNEQFF

j_gene: TRBJ1-5
d_gene: TRBD1
v_gene: TRBV6-5
abundance: -
CDR3nt: TGTGCCAGCAGCTCGGACAGGTATCAGCCCCAGCATTTT
CDR3aa: CASSSDRYQPQHF

j_gene: TRBJ2-7
d_gene: -
v_gene: TRBV7-2
abundance: -
CDR3nt: TGTGCCAGCAGCTTAGGCGCGGGAAGCTCCTACGAGCAGTACTTC
CDR3aa: CASSLGAGSSYEQYF

j_gene: TRBJ1-1
d_gene: TRBD1
v_gene: TRBV9
abundance: medium-sized
CDR3nt: TGTGCCAGCAGCGCTCGACAGGGGAGCACTGAAGCTTTCTTT
CDR3aa: CASSARQGSTEAFF

j_gene: TRBJ1-3
d_gene: -
v_gene: TRBV28
abundance: -
CDR3nt: TGTGTTACTGGAAACACCATATATTTT
CDR3aa: CVTGNTIYF

j_gene: TRBJ1-4
d_gene: -
v_gene: TRBV5-4
abundance: -
CDR3nt: TGTGCCAGCAGCTTTCTGAGCGGTGAAAAACTGTTTTTT
CDR3aa: CASSFLSGEKLFF

j_gene: TRBJ2-7
d_gene: -
v_gene: TRBV7-2
abundance: few
CDR3nt: TGTGCCAGCAGCCCGGGACAATGGAGCTCCTACGAGCAGTACTTC
CDR3aa: CASSPGQWSSYEQYF

j_gene: TRBJ1-1
d_gene: -
v_gene: TRBV2
abundance: -
CDR3nt: TGTGCCAGCAGTGAAGACAGGGCCCGGAACACTGAAGCTTTCTTT
CDR3aa: CASSEDRARNTEAFF

j_gene: TRBJ1-5
d_gene: TRBD1
v_gene: TRBV19
abundance: -
CDR3nt: TGTGCCAGTAGTACAAGACAGGGGAATCAGCCCCAGCATTTT
CDR3aa: CASSTRQGNQPQHF

j_gene: TRBJ1-1
d_gene: -
v_gene: TRBV6-1
abundance: few
CDR3nt: TGTGCCAGCAGCGATGGACGGATTGAAGCTTTCTTT
CDR3aa: CASSDGRIEAFF

j_gene: TRBJ2-2
d_gene: -
v_gene: TRBV19
abundance: -
CDR3nt: TGTGCCAGTAGTATAGGTACAAAAGCGAACACCGGGGAGCTGTTTTTT
CDR3aa: CASSIGTKANTGELFF

j_gene: TRBJ1-1
d_gene: TRBD1
v_gene: TRBV29-1
abundance: -
CDR3nt: TGCAGCGTTGGTGGGGACAGGGGAAATCTAGGCACTGAAGCTTTCTTT
CDR3aa: CSVGGDRGNLGTEAFF

j_gene: TRBJ1-2
d_gene: TRBD1
v_gene: TRBV11-3
abundance: -
CDR3nt: TGTGCCAGCAGCTCAGGGGGCTATGGCTACACCTTC
CDR3aa: CASSSGGYGYTF

j_gene: TRBJ1-6
d_gene: -
v_gene: TRBV4-1
abundance: -
CDR3nt: TGCGCCAGCAGCCAAGATTTCTCCCCGCGGGGAGTCTCCTATAATTCACCCCTCCACTTT
CDR3aa: CASSQDFSPRGVSYNSPLHF

j_gene: TRBJ1-1
d_gene: -
v_gene: TRBV19
abundance: once
CDR3nt: TGTGCCAGTAGTATTACAGGTTTGAACACTGAAGCTTTCTTT
CDR3aa: CASSITGLNTEAFF

j_gene: TRBJ1-2
d_gene: -
v_gene: TRBV7-9
abundance: -
CDR3nt: TGTGCCAGCAGCTTACCCGAGGGGGTCCTCTTCTTC
CDR3aa: CASSLPEGVLFF

j_gene: TRBJ2-7
d_gene: -
v_gene: TRBV9
abundance: -
CDR3nt: TGTGCCAGCAGCGTTGGGACATCCAACTACGAGCAGTACTTC
CDR3aa: CASSVGTSNYEQYF

j_gene: TRBJ1-3
d_gene: -
v_gene: TRBV9
abundance: -
CDR3nt: TGTGCCAGCGGAGGGGTCTCTGGAAACACCATATATTTT
CDR3aa: CASGGVSGNTIYF

j_gene: TRBJ2-7
d_gene: TRBD1
v_gene: TRBV29-1
abundance: once
CDR3nt: TGCAGCGTTACCGGGACAGGGGAATCCTACGAGCAGTACTTC
CDR3aa: CSVTGTGESYEQYF

j_gene: TRBJ1-5
d_gene: -
v_gene: TRBV5-6
abundance: -
CDR3nt: TGTGCCAGCAGCTCACTTAATCAGCCCCAGCATTTT
CDR3aa: CASSSLNQPQHF

j_gene: TRBJ2-7
d_gene: -
v_gene: TRBV15
abundance: -
CDR3nt: TGTGCCACCAGCAGAGCAGGACGCTACTACGAGCAGTACTTC
CDR3aa: CATSRAGRYYEQYF

j_gene: TRBJ1-1
d_gene: -
v_gene: TRBV5-1
abundance: -
CDR3nt: TGCGCCAGCAGCTTGGCCGGGGCCTACACTGAAGCTTTCTTT
CDR3aa: CASSLAGAYTEAFF

j_gene: TRBJ1-1
d_gene: -
v_gene: TRBV2
abundance: -
CDR3nt: TGTGCCAGCATTCAGGACCTGAACACTGAAGCTTTCTTT
CDR3aa: CASIQDLNTEAFF

j_gene: TRBJ1-5
d_gene: -
v_gene: TRBV27
abundance: few
CDR3nt: TGTGCCAGCAGTAATTATAGCAATCAGCCCCAGCATTTT
CDR3aa: CASSNYSNQPQHF

j_gene: TRBJ1-2
d_gene: TRBD1
v_gene: TRBV18
abundance: once
CDR3nt: TGTGCCAGCTCACTCCAGGGGGGGTTCGGCTATGGCTACACCTTC
CDR3aa: CASSLQGGFGYGYTF

j_gene: TRBJ2-6
d_gene: -
v_gene: TRBV7-6
abundance: -
CDR3nt: TGTGCCAGCAGCCCTACGACTGAATCTCACAGTCGGGCCAACGTCCTGACTTTC
CDR3aa: CASSPTTESHSRANVLTF

j_gene: TRBJ1-1
d_gene: -
v_gene: TRBV7-8
abundance: -
CDR3nt: TGTGCCAGCAGCTTAGCGAGCGGTCAGATTGTGAACACTGAAGCTTTCTTT
CDR3aa: CASSLASGQIVNTEAFF

j_gene: TRBJ1-1
d_gene: -
v_gene: TRBV9
abundance: -
CDR3nt: TGTGCCAGCAGCGTGGGGGTCGGGGGGCTCAACACTGAAGCTTTCTTT
CDR3aa: CASSVGVGGLNTEAFF

j_gene: TRBJ2-7
d_gene: -
v_gene: TRBV6-6
abundance: -
CDR3nt: TGTGCCAGCGGAAGCACTGGGGGGGAGCAGTACTTC
CDR3aa: CASGSTGGEQYF